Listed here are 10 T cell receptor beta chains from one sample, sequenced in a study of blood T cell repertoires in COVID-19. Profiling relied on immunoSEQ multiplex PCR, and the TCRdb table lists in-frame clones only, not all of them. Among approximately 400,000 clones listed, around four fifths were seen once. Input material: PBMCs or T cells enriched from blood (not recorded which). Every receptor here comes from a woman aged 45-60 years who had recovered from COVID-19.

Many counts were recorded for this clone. The CDR3 is CASSLDTSLREQYF. In DNA, the CDR3 is TGTGCCAGCAGCTTGGACACTTCCCTTCGGGAGCAGTACTTC. V and J are TRBV11-2 and TRBJ2-7, with a tentative D call TRBD1 (5 bases). The CDR3 is 14 amino acids. V was cut by 3 bases and J by 7 bases, with 16 bases left in between. CDR1 and CDR2 from the germline V gene are SGHAT and FQNNGV. Full variable domain (outside the CDR3, taken from reference TRBV11-2 and TRBJ2-7): EAGVAQSPRYKIIEKRQSVAFWCNPISGHATLYWYQQILGQGPKLLIQFQNNGVVDDSQLPKDRFSAERLKGVDSTLKIQPAKLEDSAVYLCASSLDTSLREQYFGPGTRLTVT.

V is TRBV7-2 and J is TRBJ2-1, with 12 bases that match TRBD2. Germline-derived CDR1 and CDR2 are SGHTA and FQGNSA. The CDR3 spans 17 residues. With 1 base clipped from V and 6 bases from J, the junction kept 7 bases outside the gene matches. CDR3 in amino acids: CASSLDRLAGGVNEQFF. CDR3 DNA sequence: TGTGCCAGCAGCTTAGATCGGCTAGCGGGAGGGGTCAATGAGCAGTTCTTC. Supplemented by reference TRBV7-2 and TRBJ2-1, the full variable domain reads GAGVSQSPSNKVTEKGKDVELRCDPISGHTALYWYRQSLGQGLEFLIYFQGNSAPDKSGLPSDRFSAERTGGSVSTLTIQRTQQEDSAVYLCASSLDRLAGGVNEQFFGPGTRLTVL.

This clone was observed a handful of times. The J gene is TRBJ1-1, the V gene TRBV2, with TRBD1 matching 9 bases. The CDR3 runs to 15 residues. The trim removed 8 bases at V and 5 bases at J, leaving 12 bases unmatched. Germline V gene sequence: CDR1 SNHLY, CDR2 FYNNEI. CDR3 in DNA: TGTGCCAGCCTCGGGACAGGGTACGGAGGAACTGAAGCTTTCTTT. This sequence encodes CASLGTGYGGTEAFF.

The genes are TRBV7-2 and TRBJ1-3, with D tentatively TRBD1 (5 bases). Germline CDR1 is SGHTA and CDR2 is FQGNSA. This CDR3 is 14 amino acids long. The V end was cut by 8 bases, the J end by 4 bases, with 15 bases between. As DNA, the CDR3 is TGTGCCAGCGGGGGGTCTTTTGCCGGAAACACCATATATTTT. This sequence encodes CASGGSFAGNTIYF.

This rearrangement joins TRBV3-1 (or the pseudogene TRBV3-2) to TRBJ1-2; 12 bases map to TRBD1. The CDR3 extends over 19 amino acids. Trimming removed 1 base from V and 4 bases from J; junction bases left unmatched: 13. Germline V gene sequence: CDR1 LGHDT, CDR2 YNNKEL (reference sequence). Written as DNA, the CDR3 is TGTGCCAGCAGCCAAGTCCCCCCCGGTGGGACAGGGGGCACCTATGGCTACACCTTC. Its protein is CASSQVPPGGTGGTYGYTF.

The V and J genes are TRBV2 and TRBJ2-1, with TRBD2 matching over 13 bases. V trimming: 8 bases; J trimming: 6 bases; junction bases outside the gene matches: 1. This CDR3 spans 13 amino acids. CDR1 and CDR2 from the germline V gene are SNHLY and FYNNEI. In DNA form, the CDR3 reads TGTGCCAGCGGACTAGCGGGAGTCAATGAGCAGTTCTTC. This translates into CASGLAGVNEQFF. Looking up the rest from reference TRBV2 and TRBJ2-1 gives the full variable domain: EPEVTQTPSHQVTQMGQEVILRCVPISNHLYFYWYRQILGQKVEFLVSFYNNEISEKSEIFDDQFSVERPDGSNFTLKIRSTKLEDSAMYFCASGLAGVNEQFFGPGTRLTVL.

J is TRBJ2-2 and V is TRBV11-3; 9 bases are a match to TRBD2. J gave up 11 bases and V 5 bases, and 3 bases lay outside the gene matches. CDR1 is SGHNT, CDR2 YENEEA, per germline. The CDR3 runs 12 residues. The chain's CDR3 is CASSAGGSELFF. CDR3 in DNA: TGTGCCAGCAGCGCGGGAGGGAGTGAGCTGTTTTTT.

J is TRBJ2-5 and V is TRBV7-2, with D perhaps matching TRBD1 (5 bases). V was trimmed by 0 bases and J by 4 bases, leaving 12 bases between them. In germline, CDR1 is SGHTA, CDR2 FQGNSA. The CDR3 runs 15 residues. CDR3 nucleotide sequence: TGTGCCAGCAGCTTAGCCTGGCGTCAGGGAGAGACCCAGTACTTC. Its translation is CASSLAWRQGETQYF.

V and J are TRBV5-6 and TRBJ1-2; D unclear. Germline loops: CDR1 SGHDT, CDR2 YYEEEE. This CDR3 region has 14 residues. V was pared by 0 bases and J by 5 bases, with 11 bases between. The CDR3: CASSLAGINYGYTF. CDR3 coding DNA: TGTGCCAGCAGCTTGGCGGGGATAAATTATGGCTACACCTTC.

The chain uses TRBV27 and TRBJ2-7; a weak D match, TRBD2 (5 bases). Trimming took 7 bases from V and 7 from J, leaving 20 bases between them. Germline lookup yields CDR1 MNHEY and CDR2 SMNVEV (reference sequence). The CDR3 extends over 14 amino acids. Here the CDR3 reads CASKKEVPPGEQYF. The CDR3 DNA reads TGTGCCAGCAAAAAGGAGGTTCCTCCCGGGGAGCAGTACTTC.